A selection of T cell receptor beta chains follows, all from one sample in a study of cytomegalovirus exposure and HLA in healthy donors. Measured with immunoSEQ multiplex PCR; TCRdb has only the in-frame clones, and not every one. The sample yields around 180,000 clones, 70% to 85% seen once. Sequencing used PBMCs. The receptors were gathered from a woman in her thirties or forties in good health and CMV-seronegative. Each CDR3 is given with its conserved first and last residue. Fields, in order: CDR3 DNA, CDR3 protein, D gene, clone size, V gene, J gene. The D gene is left open where the match is weak. Some rows mark clone size as missing; the rest say once, few, many or name a class of expanded clone.

CDR3nt: TGTGCCAGCAGCTCGCCTACAGGGCGCCTCTACGAGCAGTACTTC
CDR3aa: CASSSPTGRLYEQYF
d_gene: .
abundance: .
v_gene: TRBV7-2
j_gene: TRBJ2-7

CDR3nt: TGTGCCAGCAGTTATGGCGGGGCGCTATCGGAAAACACCATATATTTT
CDR3aa: CASSYGGALSENTIYF
d_gene: .
abundance: .
v_gene: TRBV6-5
j_gene: TRBJ1-3

CDR3nt: TGTGCCTTTTCGGGGGAGGGCCCCCGGCCTGAGCAGTTCTTC
CDR3aa: CAFSGEGPRPEQFF
d_gene: TRBD2
abundance: .
v_gene: TRBV30
j_gene: TRBJ2-1

CDR3nt: TGTGCCAGCAGCTTACTTCCCGCTAATTCACCCCTCCACTTT
CDR3aa: CASSLLPANSPLHF
d_gene: .
abundance: .
v_gene: TRBV5-6
j_gene: TRBJ1-6

CDR3nt: TGTGCCAGCAGTGCGTATAGCAATCAGCCCCAGCATTTT
CDR3aa: CASSAYSNQPQHF
d_gene: .
abundance: .
v_gene: TRBV27
j_gene: TRBJ1-5

CDR3nt: TGTGCCAGCAGCCCTCGGTGGAACGCGGGCCCTGAAGCTTTCTTT
CDR3aa: CASSPRWNAGPEAFF
d_gene: .
abundance: .
v_gene: TRBV9
j_gene: TRBJ1-1

CDR3nt: TGCAGCGTGGGAACAGGGGGTCTGCCTGAGACCCAGTACTTC
CDR3aa: CSVGTGGLPETQYF
d_gene: TRBD1
abundance: .
v_gene: TRBV29-1
j_gene: TRBJ2-5

CDR3nt: TGTGCCAGCAGTGAAGTAGGGGAAGTGAGCAATCAGCCCCAGCATTTT
CDR3aa: CASSEVGEVSNQPQHF
d_gene: .
abundance: .
v_gene: TRBV6-1
j_gene: TRBJ1-5

CDR3nt: TGTGCCAGCAGCGTAGATGCTACGAACACCGGGGAGCTGTTTTTT
CDR3aa: CASSVDATNTGELFF
d_gene: .
abundance: once
v_gene: TRBV9
j_gene: TRBJ2-2

CDR3nt: TGTGCCAGTAGTATCCGGGCGGGGGGCTCATCTCTGGGGGCCAACGTCCTGACTTTC
CDR3aa: CASSIRAGGSSLGANVLTF
d_gene: TRBD2
abundance: .
v_gene: TRBV19
j_gene: TRBJ2-6

CDR3nt: TGTGCCAGTAATAGACAGGGAAACTATGGCTACACCTTC
CDR3aa: CASNRQGNYGYTF
d_gene: TRBD1
abundance: .
v_gene: TRBV19
j_gene: TRBJ1-2

CDR3nt: TGCGCCAGCAGGGCTAGCGGGGCCTACGAGCAGTACTTC
CDR3aa: CASRASGAYEQYF
d_gene: TRBD2
abundance: .
v_gene: TRBV5-1
j_gene: TRBJ2-7

CDR3nt: TGTGCCAGCAGTCTGCGGGAGGCCAACGTCCTGACTTTC
CDR3aa: CASSLREANVLTF
d_gene: .
abundance: .
v_gene: TRBV27
j_gene: TRBJ2-6

CDR3nt: TGCGCCAGCAGCCTTCGATTCCGGGGGACTAGCGGGAGTTACGGAAGCACCGGGGAGCTGTTTTTT
CDR3aa: CASSLRFRGTSGSYGSTGELFF
d_gene: TRBD2
abundance: .
v_gene: TRBV4-1
j_gene: TRBJ2-2

CDR3nt: TGTGCCAGCAGTGTCGCGCTAACTAGCGGTGAGCAGTTCTTC
CDR3aa: CASSVALTSGEQFF
d_gene: TRBD2
abundance: .
v_gene: TRBV27
j_gene: TRBJ2-1

CDR3nt: TGTGCCAGCACCGGAGGGCTTGGTACAGATACGCAGTATTTT
CDR3aa: CASTGGLGTDTQYF
d_gene: .
abundance: .
v_gene: TRBV11-2
j_gene: TRBJ2-3

CDR3nt: TGCGCCAGCAGCTTGGCCGGAAAGAGAGACTCCGAGCAGTACTTC
CDR3aa: CASSLAGKRDSEQYF
d_gene: .
abundance: .
v_gene: TRBV5-1
j_gene: TRBJ2-7

CDR3nt: TGCAGCGTCAGGGGTTTAGCCAAAAACATTCAGTACTTC
CDR3aa: CSVRGLAKNIQYF
d_gene: .
abundance: once
v_gene: TRBV29-1
j_gene: TRBJ2-4

CDR3nt: TGCGCCAGCAGCCCTCCCTGGGACAGGGGAGGCTATGGCTACACCTTC
CDR3aa: CASSPPWDRGGYGYTF
d_gene: TRBD1
abundance: .
v_gene: TRBV5-1
j_gene: TRBJ1-2

CDR3nt: TGTGCCAGCAGTTACGGAGGGACTAGCGGGGGTGCTACGCAGTATTTT
CDR3aa: CASSYGGTSGGATQYF
d_gene: TRBD2
abundance: .
v_gene: TRBV6-6
j_gene: TRBJ2-3

CDR3nt: TGTGCCAGCAGCCCCCCGACTAGTCAGTACGAGCAGTACTTC
CDR3aa: CASSPPTSQYEQYF
d_gene: .
abundance: .
v_gene: TRBV6-6
j_gene: TRBJ2-7

CDR3nt: TGTGCCCTCGAACCTAGACAGGGCGCTAACACTGAAGCTTTCTTT
CDR3aa: CALEPRQGANTEAFF
d_gene: TRBD1
abundance: .
v_gene: TRBV19
j_gene: TRBJ1-1

CDR3nt: TGTGCCTCGACAGGGGGCGAGGAAAACATTCAGTACTTC
CDR3aa: CASTGGEENIQYF
d_gene: TRBD1
abundance: .
v_gene: TRBV30
j_gene: TRBJ2-4

CDR3nt: TGTGCCAGCAGTACCCGACTAGCGGGTACCTACGAGCAGTACTTC
CDR3aa: CASSTRLAGTYEQYF
d_gene: TRBD2
abundance: .
v_gene: TRBV6-5
j_gene: TRBJ2-7

CDR3nt: TGCGCCAGCAGCCCATCGACCGGGACAGCCGGGGAGCTGTTTTTT
CDR3aa: CASSPSTGTAGELFF
d_gene: TRBD1
abundance: .
v_gene: TRBV5-1
j_gene: TRBJ2-2